A single T cell receptor (beta chain) is shown here with its context. Its target is not known. The sample originates from a study of T-cell reconstitution after alpha-beta-depleted transplantation in children. Preparation of the TCRbeta library involved a method that used unique molecular identifiers. In TCRdb, the PCR reads were re-called with MiXCR into one record per CDR3 protein. The table lists 450,000 to 700,000 distinct CDR3 sequences, 27% of them singletons. Trimming cost V 5 bases and J 3 bases; bases outside gene matches: 6. The CDR3 is 14 amino acids. Study results and caveats: At one year after transplant, newly produced T cells mostly accounted for T-cell counts and diversity.

The sequencing here drew on PBMCs, taken before TCRalphabeta/CD19-depleted stem cell transplant. The clonotype originates from a boy in the first two years of life with Wiskott-Aldrich syndrome, due to receive a stem cell transplant. The V and J genes are TRBV12-3 or TRBV12-4 and TRBJ1-2; 7 bases align to TRBD1. As DNA, the CDR3 is TGTGCCAGCAGTGTCAGGGGGGCAGACTATGGCTACACCTTC. Protein sequence: CASSVRGADYGYTF.